This T cell receptor (beta chain) was recorded in a study of blood T cell repertoires in COVID-19. The method was immunoSEQ multiplex PCR; TCRdb's version includes in-frame clones alone and lacks a portion of them. The table includes about 250,000 clones, roughly 87% detected once. Sequencing input: peripheral blood. The sequence was obtained from a man aged 18 to 29 with active or convalescent COVID-19.

CDR3 bases: TGTGCCAGCAAGCTAGGAAGAACATACGAGCAGTACTTC. Its translation is CASKLGRTYEQYF. V and J are TRBV6-5 and TRBJ2-7; D not certain. Germline CDR1 is MNHEY and CDR2 is SVGAGI. The CDR3 is 13 residues long. Trimming left V 7 bases short and J 4 bases short, with 14 bases between.